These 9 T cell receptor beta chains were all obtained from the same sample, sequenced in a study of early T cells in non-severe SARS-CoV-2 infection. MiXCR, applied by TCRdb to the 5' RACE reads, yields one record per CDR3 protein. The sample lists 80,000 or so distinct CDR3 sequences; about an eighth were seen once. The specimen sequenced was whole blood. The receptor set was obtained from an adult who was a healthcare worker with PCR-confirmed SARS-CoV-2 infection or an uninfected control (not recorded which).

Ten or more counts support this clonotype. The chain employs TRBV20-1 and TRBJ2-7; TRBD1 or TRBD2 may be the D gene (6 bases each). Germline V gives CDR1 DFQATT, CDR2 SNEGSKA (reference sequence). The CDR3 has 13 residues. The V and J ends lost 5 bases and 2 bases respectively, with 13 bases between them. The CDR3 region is CSALTGATYEQYF. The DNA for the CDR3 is TGCAGTGCTCTCACGGGGGCTACCTACGAGCAGTACTTC.

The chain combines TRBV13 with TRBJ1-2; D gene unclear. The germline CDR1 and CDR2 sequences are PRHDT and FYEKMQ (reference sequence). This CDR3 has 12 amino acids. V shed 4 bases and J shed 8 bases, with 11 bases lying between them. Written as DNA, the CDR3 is TGTGCCAGCAGCTCCCCGAATCGAGGCTACACCTTC. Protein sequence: CASSSPNRGYTF.

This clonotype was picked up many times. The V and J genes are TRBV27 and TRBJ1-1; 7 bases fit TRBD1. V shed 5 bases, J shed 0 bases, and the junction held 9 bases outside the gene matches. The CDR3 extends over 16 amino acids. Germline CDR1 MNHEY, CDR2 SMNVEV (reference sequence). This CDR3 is CASSTTGAAMNTEAFF. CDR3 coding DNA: TGTGCCAGCAGTACAACAGGGGCCGCCATGAACACTGAAGCTTTCTTT.

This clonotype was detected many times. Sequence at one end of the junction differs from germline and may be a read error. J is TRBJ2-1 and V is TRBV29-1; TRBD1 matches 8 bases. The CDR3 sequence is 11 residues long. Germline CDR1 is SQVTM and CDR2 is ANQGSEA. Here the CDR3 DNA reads TGCACCTCAGGGGGCTACGATGAGCAGTTCTTC. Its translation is CTSGGYDEQFF.

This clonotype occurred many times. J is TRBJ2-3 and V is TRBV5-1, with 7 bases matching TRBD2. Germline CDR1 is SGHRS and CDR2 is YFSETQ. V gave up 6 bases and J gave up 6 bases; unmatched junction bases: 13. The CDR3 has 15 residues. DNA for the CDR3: TGCGCCAGCAACCCGGCGGGAGCCCTTTTTGATACGCAGTATTTT. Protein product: CASNPAGALFDTQYF.

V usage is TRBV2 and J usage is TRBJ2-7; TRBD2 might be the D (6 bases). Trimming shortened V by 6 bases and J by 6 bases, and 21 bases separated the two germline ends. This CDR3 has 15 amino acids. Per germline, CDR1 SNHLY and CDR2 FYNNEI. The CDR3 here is CASSSQAGAGFEQYF. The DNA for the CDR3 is TGTGCCAGCAGCTCCCAAGCGGGCGCCGGTTTCGAGCAGTACTTC.

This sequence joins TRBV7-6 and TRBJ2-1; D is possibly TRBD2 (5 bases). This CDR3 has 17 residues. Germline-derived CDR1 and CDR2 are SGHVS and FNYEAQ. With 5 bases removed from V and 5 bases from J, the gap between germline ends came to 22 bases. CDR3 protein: CASSPPYSAPSDNEQFF. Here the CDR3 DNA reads TGTGCCAGCAGCCCACCGTATAGCGCCCCTTCGGACAATGAGCAGTTCTTC. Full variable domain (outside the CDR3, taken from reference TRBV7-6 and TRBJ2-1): GAGVSQSPRYKVTKRGQDVALRCDPISGHVSLYWYRQALGQGPEFLTYFNYEAQQDKSGLPNDRFSAERPEGSISTLTIQRTEQRDSAMYRCASSPPYSAPSDNEQFFGPGTRLTVL.

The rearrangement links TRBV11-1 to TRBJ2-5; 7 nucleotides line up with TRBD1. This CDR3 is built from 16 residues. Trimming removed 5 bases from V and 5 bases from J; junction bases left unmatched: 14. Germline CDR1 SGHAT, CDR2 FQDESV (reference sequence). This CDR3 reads CASSTRQGAPRETQYF. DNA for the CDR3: TGTGCCAGCAGCACCCGACAGGGCGCCCCTCGGGAGACCCAGTACTTC.

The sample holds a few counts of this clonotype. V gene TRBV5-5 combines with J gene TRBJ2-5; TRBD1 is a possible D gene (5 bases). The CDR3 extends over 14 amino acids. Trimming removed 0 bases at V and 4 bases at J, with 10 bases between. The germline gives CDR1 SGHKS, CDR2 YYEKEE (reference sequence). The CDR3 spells CASSLDWGGETQYF. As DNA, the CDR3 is TGTGCCAGCAGCTTGGATTGGGGCGGAGAGACCCAGTACTTC. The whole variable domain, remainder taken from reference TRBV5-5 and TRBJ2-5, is DAGVTQSPTHLIKTRGQQVTLRCSPISGHKSVSWYQQVLGQGPQFIFQYYEKEERGRGNFPDRFSARQFPNYSSELNVNALLLGDSALYLCASSLDWGGETQYFGPGTRLLVL.